The T cell receptor beta chain under discussion was sequenced for a study of shared clonotypes between healthy human individuals. In the study overall: CD8 memory received one plate per donor, CD8 naive two, CD4 memory three and CD4 naive three. Study-wide results and caveats: Sequencing depth was expected to influence donor clonotype sharing. With few donors, the genetic and exposure-history diversity represented was limited. For naive CD4 cells, roughly 5.5% of clonotypes were shared across four donors.

The V gene's germline CDR1 is MNHEY and CDR2 SMNVEV (reference sequence). CDR3 size: 20 residues. The ends were cut back, 3 bases at V and 0 bases at J, with 21 bases in the middle. It was CD45RO-negative cells, positively selected for CCR7, that made up naive CD8 cells, with terminally differentiated effector memory CD45RA+ cells excluded. As concerns this clone: Its matching antigen is unknown.

Sequencing used immunoSEQ multiplex PCR; TCRdb keeps in-frame clones, though not all of them. The top ten hold approximately 0.11% of the sample, which has approximately 600,000 clones, roughly 95% seen once. This receptor was taken from a woman younger than 45 in good health. The chain recombines TRBV27 with TRBJ2-6; D may be TRBD1 or TRBD2 (5 bases each). The material sequenced was naive CD8+ T cells sorted from blood. The CDR3 DNA reads TGTGCCAGCAGTTTTACGAGTCCCGGGACGGTGAGCTCTGGGGCCAACGTCCTGACTTTC. This sequence encodes CASSFTSPGTVSSGANVLTF.